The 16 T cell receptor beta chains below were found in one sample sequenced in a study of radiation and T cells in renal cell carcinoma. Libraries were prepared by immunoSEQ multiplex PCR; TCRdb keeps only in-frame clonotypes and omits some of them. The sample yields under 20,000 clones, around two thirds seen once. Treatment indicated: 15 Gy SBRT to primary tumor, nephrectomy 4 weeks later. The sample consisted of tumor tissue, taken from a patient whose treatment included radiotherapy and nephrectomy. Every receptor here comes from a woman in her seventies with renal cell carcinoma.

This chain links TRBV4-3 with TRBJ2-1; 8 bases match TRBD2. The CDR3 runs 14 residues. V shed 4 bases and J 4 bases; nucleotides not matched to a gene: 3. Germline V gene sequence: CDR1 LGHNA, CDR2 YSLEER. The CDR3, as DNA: TGCGCCAGCAGCCTAGGACTAGCATACAATGAGCAGTTCTTC. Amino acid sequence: CASSLGLAYNEQFF.

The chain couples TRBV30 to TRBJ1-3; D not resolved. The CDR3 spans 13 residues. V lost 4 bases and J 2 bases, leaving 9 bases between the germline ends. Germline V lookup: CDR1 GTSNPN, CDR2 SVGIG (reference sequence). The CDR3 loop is CAWTRGAGNTIYF. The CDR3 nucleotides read TGTGCCTGGACACGTGGTGCTGGAAACACCATATATTTT.

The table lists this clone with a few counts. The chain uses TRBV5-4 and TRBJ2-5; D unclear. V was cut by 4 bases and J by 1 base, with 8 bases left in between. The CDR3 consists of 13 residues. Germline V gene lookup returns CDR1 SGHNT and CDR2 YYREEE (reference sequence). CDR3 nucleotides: TGTGCCAGCAGCCAGATACCCCAAGAGACCCAGTACTTC. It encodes CASSQIPQETQYF. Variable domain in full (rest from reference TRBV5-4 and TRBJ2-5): ETGVTQSPTHLIKTRGQQVTLRCSSQSGHNTVSWYQQALGQGPQFIFQYYREEENGRGNFPPRFSGLQFPNYSSELNVNALELDDSALYLCASSQIPQETQYFGPGTRLLVL.

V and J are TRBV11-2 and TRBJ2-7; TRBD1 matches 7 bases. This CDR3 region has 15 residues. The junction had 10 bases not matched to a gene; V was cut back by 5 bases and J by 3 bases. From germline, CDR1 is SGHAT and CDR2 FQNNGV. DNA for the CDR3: TGTGCCAGCAGCGATACAGGGGTCTTGCTCTACGAGCAGTACTTC. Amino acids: CASSDTGVLLYEQYF.

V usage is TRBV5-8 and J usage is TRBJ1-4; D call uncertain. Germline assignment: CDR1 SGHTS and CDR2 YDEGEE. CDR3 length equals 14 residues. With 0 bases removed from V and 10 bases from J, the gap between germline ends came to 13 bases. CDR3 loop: CASSLGFPDGKLFF. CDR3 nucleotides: TGTGCCAGCAGCTTGGGGTTCCCGGACGGAAAACTGTTTTTT.

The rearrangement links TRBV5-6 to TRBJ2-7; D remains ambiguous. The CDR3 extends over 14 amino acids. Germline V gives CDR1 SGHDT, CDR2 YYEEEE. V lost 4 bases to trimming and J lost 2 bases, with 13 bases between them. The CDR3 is CASSLTHQTYEQYF. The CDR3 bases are TGTGCCAGCAGCCTGACACACCAGACCTACGAGCAGTACTTC. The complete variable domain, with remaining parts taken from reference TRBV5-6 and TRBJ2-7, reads DAGVTQSPTHLIKTRGQQVTLRCSPKSGHDTVSWYQQALGQGPQFIFQYYEEEERQRGNFPDRFSGHQFPNYSSELNVNALLLGDSALYLCASSLTHQTYEQYFGPGTRLTVT.

The CDR3 sequence is CAIGLAEDTQYF. As DNA, the CDR3 is TGTGCCATCGGACTTGCCGAGGATACGCAGTATTTT. V and J are TRBV10-3 and TRBJ2-3; possible D gene TRBD2, 5 bases. Deletions cut 8 bases from V and 6 bases from J, with 12 bases between. This CDR3 contains 12 residues. The germline V gene has CDR1 ENHRY and CDR2 SYGVKD.

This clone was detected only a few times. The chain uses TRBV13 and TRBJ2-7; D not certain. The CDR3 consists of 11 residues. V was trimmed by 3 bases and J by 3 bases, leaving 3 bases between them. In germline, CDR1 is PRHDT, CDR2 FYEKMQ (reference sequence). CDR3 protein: CASSLGYEQYF. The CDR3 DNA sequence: TGTGCCAGCAGCTTGGGCTACGAGCAGTACTTC.

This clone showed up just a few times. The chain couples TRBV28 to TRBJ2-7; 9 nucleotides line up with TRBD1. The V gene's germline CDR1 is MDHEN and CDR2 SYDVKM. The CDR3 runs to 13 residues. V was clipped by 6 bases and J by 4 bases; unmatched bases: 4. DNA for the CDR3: TGTGCCAGCAGGACAGGGGGAAGATACGAGCAGTACTTC. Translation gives CASRTGGRYEQYF. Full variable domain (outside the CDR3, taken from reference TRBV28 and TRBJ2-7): DVKVTQSSRYLVKRTGEKVFLECVQDMDHENMFWYRQDPGLGLRLIYFSYDVKMKEKGDIPEGYSVSREKKERFSLILESASTNQTSMYLCASRTGGRYEQYFGPGTRLTVT.

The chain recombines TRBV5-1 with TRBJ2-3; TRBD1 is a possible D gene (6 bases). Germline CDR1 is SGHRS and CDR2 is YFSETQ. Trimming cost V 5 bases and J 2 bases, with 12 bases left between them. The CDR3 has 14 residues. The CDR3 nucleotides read TGCGCCAGCAGTCGACAGGATTTCACAGATACGCAGTATTTT. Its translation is CASSRQDFTDTQYF.

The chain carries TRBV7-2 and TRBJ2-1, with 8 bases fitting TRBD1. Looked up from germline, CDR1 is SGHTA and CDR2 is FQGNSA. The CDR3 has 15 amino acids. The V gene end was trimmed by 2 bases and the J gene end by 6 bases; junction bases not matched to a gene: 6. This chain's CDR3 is CASSLWAGGFNEQFF. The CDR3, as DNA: TGTGCCAGCAGCTTATGGGCAGGGGGCTTCAATGAGCAGTTCTTC.

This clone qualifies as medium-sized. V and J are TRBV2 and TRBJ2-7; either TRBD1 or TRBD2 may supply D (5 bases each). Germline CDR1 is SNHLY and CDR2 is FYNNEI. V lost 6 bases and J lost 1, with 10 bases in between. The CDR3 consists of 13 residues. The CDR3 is CASRRDGSYEQYF. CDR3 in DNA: TGTGCCAGCAGGAGGGACGGATCCTACGAGCAGTACTTC.

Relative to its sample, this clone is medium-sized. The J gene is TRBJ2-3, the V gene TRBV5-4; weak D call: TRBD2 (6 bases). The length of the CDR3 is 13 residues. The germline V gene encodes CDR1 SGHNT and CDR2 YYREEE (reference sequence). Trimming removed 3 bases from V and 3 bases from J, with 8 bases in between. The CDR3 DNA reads TGTGCCAGCAGCTCTGGGGGGACAGATACGCAGTATTTT. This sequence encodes CASSSGGTDTQYF.

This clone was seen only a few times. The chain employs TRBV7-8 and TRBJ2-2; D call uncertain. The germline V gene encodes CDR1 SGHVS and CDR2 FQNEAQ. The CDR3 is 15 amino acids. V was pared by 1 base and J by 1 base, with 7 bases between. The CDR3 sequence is CASSLGTLNTGELFF. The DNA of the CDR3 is TGTGCCAGCAGCTTAGGGACCCTGAACACCGGGGAGCTGTTTTTT.

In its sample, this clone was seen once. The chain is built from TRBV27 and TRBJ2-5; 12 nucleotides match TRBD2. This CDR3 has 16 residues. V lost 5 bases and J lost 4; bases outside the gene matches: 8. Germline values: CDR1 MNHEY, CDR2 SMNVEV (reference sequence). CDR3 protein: CASSPRTSGAGETQYF. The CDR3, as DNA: TGTGCCAGCAGTCCAAGGACTAGCGGGGCGGGAGAGACCCAGTACTTC.

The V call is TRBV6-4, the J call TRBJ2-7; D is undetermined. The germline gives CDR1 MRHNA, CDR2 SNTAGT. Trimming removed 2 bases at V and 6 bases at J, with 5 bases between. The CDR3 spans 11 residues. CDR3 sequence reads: CASSDAPEQYF. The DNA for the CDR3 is TGTGCCAGCAGTGACGCCCCCGAGCAGTACTTC.